The 2 T cell receptor beta chains given below trace back to one sample, sequenced in a study of shared clonotypes between healthy human individuals. The method was immunoSEQ multiplex PCR; TCRdb's version includes in-frame clones alone and lacks a portion of them. The repertoire consists of hundreds of thousands of clones, with around 74% occurring once and the leading ten covering under 2%. The specimen sequenced was memory CD4+ T cells sorted from blood. Specified subset: CD45RA-negative fraction. These receptors came from a woman between 25 and 40 years old in good health.

This rearrangement joins TRBV28 to TRBJ2-7; D ambiguous. The CDR3 sequence is 14 residues long. Germline-derived CDR1 and CDR2 are MDHEN and SYDVKM. V was pared by 2 bases and J by 3 bases, with 11 bases between. The CDR3 spells CASSLHTTHYEQYF. Here the CDR3 DNA reads TGTGCCAGCAGTTTACATACTACCCACTACGAGCAGTACTTC.

The chain uses TRBV7-2 and TRBJ2-7; D might be TRBD1 (6 bases). The ends were cut back, 1 base at V and 1 base at J, with 8 bases in the middle. This CDR3 is built from 14 residues. Germline CDR1 SGHTA, CDR2 FQGNSA. The CDR3 bases are TGTGCCAGCAGCTTAGTAGGGGGTTCCTACGAGCAGTACTTC. This gives the protein CASSLVGGSYEQYF.